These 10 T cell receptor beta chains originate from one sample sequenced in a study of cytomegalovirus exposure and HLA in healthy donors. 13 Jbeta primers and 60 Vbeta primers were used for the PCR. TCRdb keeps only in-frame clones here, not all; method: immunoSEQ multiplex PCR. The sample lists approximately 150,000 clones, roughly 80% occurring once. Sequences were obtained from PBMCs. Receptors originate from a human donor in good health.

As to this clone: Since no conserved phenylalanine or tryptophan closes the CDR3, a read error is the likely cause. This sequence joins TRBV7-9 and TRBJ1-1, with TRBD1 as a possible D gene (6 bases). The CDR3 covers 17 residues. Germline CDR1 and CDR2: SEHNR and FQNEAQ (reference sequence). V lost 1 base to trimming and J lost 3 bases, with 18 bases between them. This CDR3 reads CASSLGVGAGADTEAFS. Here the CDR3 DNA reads TGTGCCAGCAGCTTAGGGGTGGGGGCGGGTGCGGACACTGAAGCTTTCTCT.

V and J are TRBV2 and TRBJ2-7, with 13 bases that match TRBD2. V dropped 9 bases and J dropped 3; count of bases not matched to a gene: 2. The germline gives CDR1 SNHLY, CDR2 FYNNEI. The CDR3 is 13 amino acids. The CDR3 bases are TGTGCCAGTCGACTAGCGGGGGGCTACGAGCAGTACTTC. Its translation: CASRLAGGYEQYF.

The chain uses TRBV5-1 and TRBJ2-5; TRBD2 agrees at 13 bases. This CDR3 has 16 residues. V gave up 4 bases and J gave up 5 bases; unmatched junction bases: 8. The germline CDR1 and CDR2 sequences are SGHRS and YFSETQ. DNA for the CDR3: TGCGCCAGCAGCACCACCGGGACTAGCGGGGTGGAGACCCAGTACTTC. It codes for CASSTTGTSGVETQYF.

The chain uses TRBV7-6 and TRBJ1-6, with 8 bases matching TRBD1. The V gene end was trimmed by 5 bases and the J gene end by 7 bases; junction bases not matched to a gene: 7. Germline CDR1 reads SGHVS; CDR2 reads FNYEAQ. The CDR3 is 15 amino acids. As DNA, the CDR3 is TGTGCCAGCAGCCCAGGGACAGGAACCAATTCACCCCTCCACTTT. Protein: CASSPGTGTNSPLHF.

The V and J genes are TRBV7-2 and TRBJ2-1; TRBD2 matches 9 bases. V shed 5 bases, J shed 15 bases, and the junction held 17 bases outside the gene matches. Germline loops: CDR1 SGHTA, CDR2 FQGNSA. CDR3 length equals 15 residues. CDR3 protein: CASSPLGSGGREGFF. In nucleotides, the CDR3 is TGTGCCAGCAGCCCCCTAGGGAGCGGGGGGCGCGAGGGGTTCTTC.

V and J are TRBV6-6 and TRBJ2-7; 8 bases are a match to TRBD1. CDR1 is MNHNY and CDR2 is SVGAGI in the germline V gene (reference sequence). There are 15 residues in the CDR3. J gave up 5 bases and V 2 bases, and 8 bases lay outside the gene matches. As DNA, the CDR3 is TGTGCCAGCAGTTACCGAGACAGGGGATTTGACGAGCAGTACTTC. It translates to CASSYRDRGFDEQYF.

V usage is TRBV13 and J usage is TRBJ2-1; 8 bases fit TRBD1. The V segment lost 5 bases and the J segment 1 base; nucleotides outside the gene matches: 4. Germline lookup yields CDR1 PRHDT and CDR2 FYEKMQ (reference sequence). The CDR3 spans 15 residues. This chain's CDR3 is CASSLYRGSYNEQFF. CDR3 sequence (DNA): TGTGCCAGCAGCCTGTACAGGGGGTCCTACAATGAGCAGTTCTTC.

CDR3 sequence (DNA): TGTGCCAGCAGAGAGGGGCAGGGGCCTTTCGAGCAGTACTTC. Amino acid sequence: CASREGQGPFEQYF. The rearrangement links TRBV27 to TRBJ2-7; D may be TRBD1 (6 bases). CDR3 length equals 14 residues. Between the trimmed V and J ends, which lost 6 bases and 6 bases, there was a span of 18 bases. Germline V CDR1 and CDR2: MNHEY, SMNVEV (reference sequence).

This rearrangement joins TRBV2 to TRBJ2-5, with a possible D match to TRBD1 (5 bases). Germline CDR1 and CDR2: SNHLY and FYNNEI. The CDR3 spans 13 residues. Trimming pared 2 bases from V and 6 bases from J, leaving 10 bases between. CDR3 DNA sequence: TGTGCCAGCAGTGAACAGGGAATGAAGACCCAGTACTTC. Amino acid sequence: CASSEQGMKTQYF.

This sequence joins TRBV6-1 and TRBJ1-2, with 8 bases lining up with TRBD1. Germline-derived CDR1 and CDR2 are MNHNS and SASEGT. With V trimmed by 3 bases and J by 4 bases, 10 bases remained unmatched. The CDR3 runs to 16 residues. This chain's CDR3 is CASSDAYRDRSYGYTF. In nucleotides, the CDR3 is TGTGCCAGCAGTGACGCATACCGGGACAGGTCCTATGGCTACACCTTC.